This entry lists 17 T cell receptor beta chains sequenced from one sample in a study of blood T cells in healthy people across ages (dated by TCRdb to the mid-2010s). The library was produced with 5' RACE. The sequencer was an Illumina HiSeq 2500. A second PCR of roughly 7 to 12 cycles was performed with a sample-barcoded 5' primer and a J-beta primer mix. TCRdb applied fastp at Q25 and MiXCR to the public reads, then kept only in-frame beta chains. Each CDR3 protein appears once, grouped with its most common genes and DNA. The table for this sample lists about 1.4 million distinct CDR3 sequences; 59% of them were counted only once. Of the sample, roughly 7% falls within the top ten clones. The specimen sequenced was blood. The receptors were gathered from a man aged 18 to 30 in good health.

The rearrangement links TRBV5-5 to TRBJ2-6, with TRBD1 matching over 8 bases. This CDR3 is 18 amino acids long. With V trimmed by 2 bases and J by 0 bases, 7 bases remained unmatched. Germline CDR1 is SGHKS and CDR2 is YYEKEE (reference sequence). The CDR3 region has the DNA TGTGCCAGCAGCTTTGCGGGGACAGGTAACTCTGGGGCCAACGTCCTGACTTTC. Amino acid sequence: CASSFAGTGNSGANVLTF.

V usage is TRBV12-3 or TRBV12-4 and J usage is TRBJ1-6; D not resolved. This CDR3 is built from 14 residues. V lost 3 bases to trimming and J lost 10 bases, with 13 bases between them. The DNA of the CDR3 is TGTGCCAGCAGTTTGAGAGGGATAGGGTCACCCCTCCACTTT. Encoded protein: CASSLRGIGSPLHF.

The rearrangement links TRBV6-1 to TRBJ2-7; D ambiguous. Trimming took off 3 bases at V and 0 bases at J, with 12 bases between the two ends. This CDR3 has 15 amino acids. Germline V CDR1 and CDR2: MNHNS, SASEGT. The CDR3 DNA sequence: TGTGCCAGCAGTGAGATAGGATCAACCTCCTACGAGCAGTACTTC. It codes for CASSEIGSTSYEQYF.

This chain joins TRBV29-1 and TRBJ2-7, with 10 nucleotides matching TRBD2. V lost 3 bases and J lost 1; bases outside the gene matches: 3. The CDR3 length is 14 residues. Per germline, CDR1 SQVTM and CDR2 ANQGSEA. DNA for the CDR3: TGCAGCGTTGATACTAGCGGGACTTCCTACGAGCAGTACTTC. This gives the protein CSVDTSGTSYEQYF.

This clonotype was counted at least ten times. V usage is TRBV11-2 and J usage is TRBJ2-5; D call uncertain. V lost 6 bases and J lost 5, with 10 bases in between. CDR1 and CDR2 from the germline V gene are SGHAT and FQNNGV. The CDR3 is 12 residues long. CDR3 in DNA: TGTGCCAGCAGTTTGCCTCGGGAGACCCAGTACTTC. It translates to CASSLPRETQYF.

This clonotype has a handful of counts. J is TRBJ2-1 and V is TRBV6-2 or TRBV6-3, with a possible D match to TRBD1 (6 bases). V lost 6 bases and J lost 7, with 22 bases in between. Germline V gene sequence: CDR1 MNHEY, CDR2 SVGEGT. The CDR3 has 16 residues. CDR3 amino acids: CASRSPQGPKWNEQFF. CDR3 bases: TGTGCCAGCAGATCCCCACAGGGACCTAAATGGAATGAGCAGTTCTTC.

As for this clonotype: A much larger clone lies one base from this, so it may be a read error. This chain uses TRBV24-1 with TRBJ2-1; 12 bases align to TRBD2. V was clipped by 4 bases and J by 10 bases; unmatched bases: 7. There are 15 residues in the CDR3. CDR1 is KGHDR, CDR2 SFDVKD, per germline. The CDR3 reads CATSDRLAGAEEQFF. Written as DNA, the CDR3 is TGTGCCACCAGTGACCGACTAGCGGGAGCCGAGGAGCAGTTCTTC.

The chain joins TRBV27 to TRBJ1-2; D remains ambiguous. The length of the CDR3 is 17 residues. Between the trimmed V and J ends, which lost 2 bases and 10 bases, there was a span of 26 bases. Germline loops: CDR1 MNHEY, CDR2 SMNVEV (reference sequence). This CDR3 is CASSLVEVMGGGSVYTF. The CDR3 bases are TGTGCCAGCAGTTTAGTGGAGGTAATGGGCGGTGGTAGTGTCTACACCTTC.

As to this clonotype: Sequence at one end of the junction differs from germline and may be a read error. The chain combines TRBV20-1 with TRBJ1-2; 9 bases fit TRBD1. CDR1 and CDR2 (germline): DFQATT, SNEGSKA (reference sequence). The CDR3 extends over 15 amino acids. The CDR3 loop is CSAWDRESTNYGHTF. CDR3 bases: TGCAGTGCTTGGGACAGGGAATCCACTAACTATGGCCACACCTTC.

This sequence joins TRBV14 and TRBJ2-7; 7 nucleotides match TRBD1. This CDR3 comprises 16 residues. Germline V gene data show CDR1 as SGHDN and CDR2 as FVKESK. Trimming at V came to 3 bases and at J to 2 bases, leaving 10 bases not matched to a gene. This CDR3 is CASSQGQFFPAYEQYF. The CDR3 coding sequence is TGTGCCAGCAGCCAGGGACAGTTCTTTCCGGCCTACGAGCAGTACTTC.

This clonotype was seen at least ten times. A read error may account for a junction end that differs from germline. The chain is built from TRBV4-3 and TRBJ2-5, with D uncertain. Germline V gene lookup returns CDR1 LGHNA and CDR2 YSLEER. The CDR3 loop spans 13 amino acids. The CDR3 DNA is TGTGCCAGCAGCCAAGATCTGAGGGAGACCCAGTACTTC. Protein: CASSQDLRETQYF.

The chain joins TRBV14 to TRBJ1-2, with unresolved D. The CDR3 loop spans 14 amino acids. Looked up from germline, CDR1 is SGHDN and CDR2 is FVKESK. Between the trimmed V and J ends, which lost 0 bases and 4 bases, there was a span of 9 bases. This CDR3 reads CASSQDADSYGYTF. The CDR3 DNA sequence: TGTGCCAGCAGCCAAGATGCAGATTCCTATGGCTACACCTTC. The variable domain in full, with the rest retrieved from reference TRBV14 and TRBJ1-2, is EAGVTQFPSHSVIEKGQTVTLRCDPISGHDNLYWYRRVMGKEIKFLLHFVKESKQDESGMPNNRFLAERTGGTYSTLKVQPAELEDSGVYFCASSQDADSYGYTFGSGTRLTVV.

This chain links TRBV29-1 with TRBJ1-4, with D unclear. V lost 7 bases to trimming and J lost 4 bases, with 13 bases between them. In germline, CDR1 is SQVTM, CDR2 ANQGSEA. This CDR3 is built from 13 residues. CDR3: CSAQDGLNEKLFF. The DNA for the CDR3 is TGCAGCGCTCAAGACGGACTTAATGAAAAACTGTTTTTT.

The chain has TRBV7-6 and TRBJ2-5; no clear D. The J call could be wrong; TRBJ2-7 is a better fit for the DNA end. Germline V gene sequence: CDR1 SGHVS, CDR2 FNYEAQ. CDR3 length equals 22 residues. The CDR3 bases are TGTGCCAGCAGCCCTCGAAACCGTAAACAGAGCGACACCTTCTACCTCAACTACGAGCAGTACTTC. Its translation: CASSPRNRKQSDTFYLNYEQYF.

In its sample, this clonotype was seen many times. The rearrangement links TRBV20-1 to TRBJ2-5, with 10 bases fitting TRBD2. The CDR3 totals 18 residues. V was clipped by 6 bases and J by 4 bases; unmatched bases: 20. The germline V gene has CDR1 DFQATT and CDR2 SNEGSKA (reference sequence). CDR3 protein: CSAKALSGGAGPRETQYF. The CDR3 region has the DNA TGCAGTGCCAAAGCACTAAGCGGGGGGGCCGGTCCCCGAGAGACCCAGTACTTC.

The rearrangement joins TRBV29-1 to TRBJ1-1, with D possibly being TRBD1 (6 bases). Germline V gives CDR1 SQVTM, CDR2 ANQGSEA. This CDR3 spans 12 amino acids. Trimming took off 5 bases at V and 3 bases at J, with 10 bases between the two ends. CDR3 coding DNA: TGCAGCGTTTCGGACAGCTACACTGAAGCTTTCTTT. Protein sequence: CSVSDSYTEAFF.

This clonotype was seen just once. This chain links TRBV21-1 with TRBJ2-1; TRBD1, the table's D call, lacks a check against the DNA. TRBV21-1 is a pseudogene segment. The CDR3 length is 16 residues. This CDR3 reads CASSKVRLSGCNEQFF. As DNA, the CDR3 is TGTGCCAGCAGCAAAGTGCGGCTTTCCGGGTGCAATGAGCAGTTCTTC.